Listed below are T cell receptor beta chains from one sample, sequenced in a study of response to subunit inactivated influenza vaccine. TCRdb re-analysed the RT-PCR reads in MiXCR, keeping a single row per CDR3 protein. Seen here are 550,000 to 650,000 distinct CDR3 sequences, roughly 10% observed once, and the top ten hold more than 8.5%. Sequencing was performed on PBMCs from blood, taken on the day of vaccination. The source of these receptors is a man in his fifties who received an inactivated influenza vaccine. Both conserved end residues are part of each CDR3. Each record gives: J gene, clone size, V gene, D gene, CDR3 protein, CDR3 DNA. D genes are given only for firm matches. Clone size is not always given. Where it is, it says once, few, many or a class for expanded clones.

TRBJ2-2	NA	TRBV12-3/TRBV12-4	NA	CASSYETGELFF	TGTGCCAGCAGCTATGAAACCGGGGAGCTGTTTTTT
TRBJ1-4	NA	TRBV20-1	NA	CSARGWGPANEKLFF	TGCAGTGCTAGGGGGTGGGGGCCCGCTAATGAAAAACTGTTTTTT
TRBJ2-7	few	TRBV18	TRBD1	CASSPLPGTGFF	TGTGCCAGCTCACCCTTGCCCGGGACAGGGTTCTTC
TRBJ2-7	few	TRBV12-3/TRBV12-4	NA	CASSFDIRDYEQYF	TGTGCCAGCAGTTTCGATATTAGAGATTACGAGCAGTACTTC
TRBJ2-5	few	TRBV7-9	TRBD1	CASSLAPGQGSETQYF	TGTGCCAGCAGCCTCGCTCCGGGACAGGGATCTGAGACCCAGTACTTC
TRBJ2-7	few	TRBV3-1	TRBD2	CASSQRGGTSGEQYF	TGTGCCAGCAGCCAACGGGGTGGGACTAGCGGCGAGCAGTACTTC
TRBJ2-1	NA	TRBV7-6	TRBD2	CASSLNLAGGLSYNEQFF	TGTGCCAGCAGCTTAAATCTAGCGGGGGGGCTTTCCTACAATGAGCAGTTCTTC
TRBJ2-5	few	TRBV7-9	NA	CASSLGRYQETQYF	TGTGCCAGCAGTTTGGGACGGTACCAAGAGACCCAGTACTTC
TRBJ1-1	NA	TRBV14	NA	CASSQESGGPNTEAFF	TGTGCCAGCAGCCAAGAATCGGGGGGCCCCAACACTGAAGCTTTCTTT
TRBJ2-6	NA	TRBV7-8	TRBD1	CASSRQGFSGANVLTF	TGTGCCAGCAGCCGACAGGGATTTTCTGGGGCCAACGTCCTGACTTTC
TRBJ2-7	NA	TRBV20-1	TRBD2	CSARSTVAGTYEQYF	TGCAGTGCTAGAAGTACAGTAGCGGGAACCTACGAGCAGTACTTC
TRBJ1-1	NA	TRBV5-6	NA	CASSTGQNTEAFF	TGTGCCAGCAGCACGGGACAAAACACTGAAGCTTTCTTT
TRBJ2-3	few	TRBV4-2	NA	CASSQDRQRSSTDTQYF	TGTGCCAGCAGCCAAGATCGCCAGCGTTCTAGCACAGATACGCAGTATTTT
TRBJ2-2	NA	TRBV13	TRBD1	CASTHRGLNTGELFF	TGTGCCAGCACTCACAGGGGGCTGAACACCGGGGAGCTGTTTTTT
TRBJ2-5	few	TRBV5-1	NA	CASSPSDYQETQYF	TGCGCCAGCAGCCCATCGGACTACCAAGAGACCCAGTACTTC
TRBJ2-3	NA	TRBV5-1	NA	CASSRTVGTDTQYF	TGCGCCAGCAGCAGGACCGTAGGGACAGATACGCAGTATTTT
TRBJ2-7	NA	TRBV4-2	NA	CASSQGDGYSYEQYF	TGTGCCAGCAGCCAAGGGGACGGGTACTCCTACGAGCAGTACTTC
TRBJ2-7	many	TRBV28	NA	CASSPLSSYEQYF	TGTGCCAGCAGTCCGTTGAGCTCCTACGAGCAGTACTTC
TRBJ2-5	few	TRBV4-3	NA	CASRQARWAQETQYF	TGCGCCAGCCGCCAAGCAAGGTGGGCACAAGAGACCCAGTACTTC
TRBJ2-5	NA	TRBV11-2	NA	CASSPYRGTVAPQETQYF	TGTGCCAGCAGCCCCTATAGGGGAACCGTGGCCCCCCAAGAGACCCAGTACTTC